This T cell receptor (beta chain) was captured in a study of T cell responses to AZD1222 COVID-19 vaccine (dated by TCRdb to the early 2020s). At the level of the whole study: TCR sequencing covered 230 to 250 trial participants: around 210 given two doses of AZD1222 and 26 given two doses of MenACWY control vaccine. Trial participants were enrolled into age subgroups of 18-55, 56-69 and 70-plus years, which contained approximately 150, 28 and 58 TCR-sequenced participants, respectively. Paper-wide results and their limitations: Vaccine-associated CD4 TCRs spanned the whole spike protein, with dominant responses in regions 160-218 and 743-854. Nearly half of unique spike-specific TCRs reportedly recognized epitopes outside regions mutated in the B.1.351 and B.1.1.7 variants. The 56-69-year group was small, and its depth increase did not reach significance, likely because of low power. After two AZD1222 doses, both the breadth and the depth of spike-specific TCRs were significantly higher than at day 0 and than in MenACWY recipients. Conclusions about previously exposed vaccinees are limited because only five to seven AZD1222 recipients were SARS-CoV-2 seropositive at baseline. Because no day 14 peak-response samples were available, the repertoires could be characterized only after the peak T cell response. Participants were mostly white British, with more females than males. The authors suggested clonal diversity may have been underestimated.

As to this clone: Its binding antigen is unknown. Base qualities are not at hand, and no much larger clone is one base apart.

Sample time point, as interpreted from the label and publication: about 28 days (+/-7) after the second vaccine dose. Because spike-specific TCR depth and breadth did not differ between the two schedules, AZD1222 recipients who got a second dose at roughly 4 weeks were pooled with those who got a second dose at roughly 12 weeks. Samples from vaccinated people were obtained from the UK trials COV001 and COV002, which included a single-blind randomized controlled phase 2/3 trial of AZD1222 (ChAdOx1 nCoV-19) in healthy adults. For TCRbeta chain sequencing, PBMC samples from trial participants were taken at day 0 and at day 28 after the second dose. As encoded in the germline V gene (reference sequence), CDR1 is LNHDA while CDR2 is SQIVND. Its CDR3 holds 16 amino acids, cysteine through phenylalanine. Kept here is only the CDR3 DNA, which spans 48 bases and is read in frame from base 1. V and J lose 4 bases and 2 bases, and a span of 15 bases separates them.

The CDR3 regions of human TCRbeta chains were analyzed by immunosequencing. Per the original workflow: TCRs in the repertoires were matched against a reference library of SARS-CoV-2-specific TCRs that had been generated with the MIRA antigen-specificity platform. Breadth meant the fraction of unique TCRs that were SARS-CoV-2-associated, whereas depth meant the fraction of total T cells that were SARS-CoV-2-associated. Using the MIRA data, each spike-specific TCR was mapped to the spike region that the TCR reacts to and placed in a CD4 or CD8 class. Log10-transformed breadth and depth values were compared by one-way ANOVA with Sidak's multiple comparisons tests. The immuneACCESS repertoire file appears here via TCRdb, limited to in-frame rearrangements. These files lack a portion of the clones; in checked studies, under half of the deficit traces to unresolved V genes, and the cause of the others is not known. Clone size and the V and J calls come from that table; the DNA yielded D and trimming. The sample has fewer than 90,000 clones on record, around 91% of them singletons. Of the sample, approximately 5.1% falls within the top ten clones.

The origin of this receptor is an adult who received the AZD1222 COVID-19 vaccine. Recombination joined TRBV19 with TRBJ1-5, with no reliable assignment of the D segment. The sequencing here drew on peripheral blood, taken 28 days after the second AZD1222 dose. The DNA sequence is as follows: TGTGCCAGTAGTACCGGAACATTCGGGGGCAATCAGCCCCAGCATTTT. Its coded protein is CASSTGTFGGNQPQHF.